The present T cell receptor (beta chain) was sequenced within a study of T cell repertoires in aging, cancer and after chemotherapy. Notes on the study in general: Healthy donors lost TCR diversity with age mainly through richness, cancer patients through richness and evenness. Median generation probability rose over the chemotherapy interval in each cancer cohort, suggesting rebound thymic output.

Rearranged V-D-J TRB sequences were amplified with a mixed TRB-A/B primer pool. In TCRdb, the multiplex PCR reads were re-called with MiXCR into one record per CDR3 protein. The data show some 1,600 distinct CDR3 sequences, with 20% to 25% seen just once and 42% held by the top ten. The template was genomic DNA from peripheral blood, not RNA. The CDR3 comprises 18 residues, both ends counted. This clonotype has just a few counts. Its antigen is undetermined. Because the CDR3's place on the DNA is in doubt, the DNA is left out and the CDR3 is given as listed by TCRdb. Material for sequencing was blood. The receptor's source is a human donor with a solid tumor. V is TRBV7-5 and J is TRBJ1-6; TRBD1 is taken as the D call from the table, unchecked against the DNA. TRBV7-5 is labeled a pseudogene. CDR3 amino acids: CISVPAEKRTGGGEPLHF.